This T cell receptor (beta chain) comes out of a study of OX40 agonist ivuxolimab in advanced cancers. Study observations and caveats: What antigens the expanded peripheral T cells recognized was never established.

Assay used: immunoSEQ multiplex PCR; TCRdb lists only in-frame clones, some missing. The sample has approximately 100,000 clones; about 91% are singletons. Turning to this clone: Its antigen is still unknown.

This receptor was taken from an adult with an advanced solid tumor such as melanoma, head and neck, liver or kidney cancer. Specimen: CD4+ or CD8+ T cells sorted from blood, collected in a trial of the OX40 agonist ivuxolimab.

CDR3 coding DNA: TGTGCCAGCAGTGCAGCCGGGGCCCAGGATACGCAGTATTTT. This translates into CASSAAGAQDTQYF. V usage is TRBV6-1 and J usage is TRBJ2-3, with D possibly called TRBD1 or TRBD2 (5 bases each). Trimming pared 4 bases from V and 6 bases from J, leaving 14 bases between. This CDR3 is 14 amino acids long. The germline gives CDR1 MNHNS, CDR2 SASEGT.